This T cell receptor beta chain stems from a study of blood T cell repertoires in COVID-19. Study background: PBMCs, B-cell-depleted T cells, or T cells provided the cDNA or gDNA that made up the material.

V was pared by 3 bases and J by 9 bases, with 14 bases between. This CDR3 region has 13 residues. CDR1 and CDR2 (germline): LNHDA, SQIVND (reference sequence). Followed longitudinally, the Seattle patients had been enrolled during active infection. As processed by the authors: Quantification of nucleated cells was approximated via reference gene primer amplification. Produced via immunoSEQ multiplex PCR; TCRdb's table is partial and in-frame only. D and trimming were read from the DNA, whereas the V and J calls and clone size are those reported in that table. The sample has some 230,000 clones; more than 85% are singletons.

The sequence was obtained from a woman in her forties or fifties with COVID-19, enrolled during active disease. The sequencing sample was made of peripheral blood. This chain links TRBV19 with TRBJ2-5, with a tentative D call TRBD2 (6 bases). CDR3 residues: CASSMGRSGAQYF. The CDR3 DNA follows: TGTGCCAGTAGTATGGGCCGATCGGGGGCCCAGTACTTC.